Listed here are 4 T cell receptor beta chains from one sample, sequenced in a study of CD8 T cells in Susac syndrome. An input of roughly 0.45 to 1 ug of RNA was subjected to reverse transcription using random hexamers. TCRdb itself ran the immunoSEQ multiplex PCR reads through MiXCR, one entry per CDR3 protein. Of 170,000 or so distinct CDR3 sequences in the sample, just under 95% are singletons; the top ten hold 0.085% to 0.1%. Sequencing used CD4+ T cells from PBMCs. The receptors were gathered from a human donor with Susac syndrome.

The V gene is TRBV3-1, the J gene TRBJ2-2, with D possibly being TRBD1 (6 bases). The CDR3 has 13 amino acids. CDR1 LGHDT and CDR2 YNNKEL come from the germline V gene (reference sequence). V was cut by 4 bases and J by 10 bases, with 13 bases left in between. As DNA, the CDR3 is TGTGCCAGCAGCCGAAACAGGGATTTGGAGCTGTTTTTT. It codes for CASSRNRDLELFF.

For the CDR3, the DNA is TGCGCCAGCAGTTTCCTACAGGGAGGGAATGAGCAGTTCTTC. The encoded protein is CASSFLQGGNEQFF. J is TRBJ2-1 and V is TRBV5-1, with D tentatively TRBD2 (7 bases). The CDR3 contains 14 residues. V shed 5 bases and J shed 7 bases, with 16 bases lying between them. The germline gives CDR1 SGHRS, CDR2 YFSETQ. Full variable domain (remainder filled in from reference TRBV5-1 and TRBJ2-1): KAGVTQTPRYLIKTRGQQVTLSCSPISGHRSVSWYQQTPGQGLQFLFEYFSETQRNKGNFPGRFSGRQFSNSRSEMNVSTLELGDSALYLCASSFLQGGNEQFFGPGTRLTVL.

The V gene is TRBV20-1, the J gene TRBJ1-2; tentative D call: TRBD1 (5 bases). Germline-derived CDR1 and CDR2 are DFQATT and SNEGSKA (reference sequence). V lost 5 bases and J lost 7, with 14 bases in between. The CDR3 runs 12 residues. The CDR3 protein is CSAARDAGGYTF. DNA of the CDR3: TGCAGTGCTGCTCGGGACGCCGGTGGCTACACCTTC.

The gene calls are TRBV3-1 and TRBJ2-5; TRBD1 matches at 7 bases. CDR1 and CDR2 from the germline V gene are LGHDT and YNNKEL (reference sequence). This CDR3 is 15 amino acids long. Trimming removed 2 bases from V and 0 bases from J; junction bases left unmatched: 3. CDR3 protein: CASSQYGTDQETQYF. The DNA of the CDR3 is TGTGCCAGCAGCCAATACGGGACAGACCAAGAGACCCAGTACTTC.